This record covers a single T cell receptor beta chain. Antigen unknown. The source of the sample is a study of cytomegalovirus exposure and HLA in healthy donors. Findings of the study overall: At a 0.05 false discovery rate, a later analysis found some 18,000 TCR beta sequences to be associated with HLA alleles. Certain sequence variants were highly shared and formed a cluster, and this cluster was likely a sequencing artifact. In an earlier analysis, most TCR beta V segments were productive about 87% or about 30% of the time.

The CMV serostatus of this donor was not recorded. The V and J ends lost 1 base and 6 bases respectively, with 13 bases between them. From germline, CDR1 is SGHRS and CDR2 YFSETQ. This CDR3 has 15 residues. Amplification used 60 Vbeta primers and 13 Jbeta primers. Some clones are missing from TCRdb's copy, which holds only in-frame ones; the method was immunoSEQ multiplex PCR. This table has around 120,000 clones, over 60% appearing once. The rearrangement joins TRBV5-1 to TRBJ1-4; D not resolved. The sample consisted of PBMCs. This clonotype was obtained from a human donor in good health. The CDR3 loop is CASSLRAGMDEKLFF. DNA of the CDR3: TGCGCCAGCAGCTTGAGGGCGGGGATGGATGAAAAACTGTTTTTT.